A single sample is the source of the 27 T cell receptor beta chains below, sequenced in a study of T cells in Graves' hyperthyroidism and ophthalmopathy. Amplification targeted TCR beta CDR3 regions from RNA transcripts. First-round RT-PCR with HTBI primers amplified the TCR CDR3 region. TCRdb analysed the multiplex PCR reads with MiXCR anew, one entry per CDR3 protein. Among 540,000 or so distinct CDR3 sequences listed, about 45% were seen once. The sample consisted of peripheral blood or thyroid tissue (not recorded which). Receptors were obtained from an adult woman with Graves' disease, either hyperthyroidism or ophthalmopathy (not recorded which).

As to this clonotype: The CDR3 does not end in the conserved phenylalanine or tryptophan, so this is likely a read error. The chain links TRBV27 to TRBJ1-1; TRBD1 matches at 8 bases. Trimming at V came to 6 bases and at J to 0 bases, leaving 9 bases not matched to a gene. In germline, CDR1 is MNHEY, CDR2 SMNVEV (reference sequence). CDR3 length: 16 amino acids. Here the CDR3 DNA reads TGTGCCAGCAGCTTACAGGGGGGCTTCATGAACACTGAAGCTTTCCTT. Translation gives CASSLQGGFMNTEAFL.

Many counts were recorded for this clonotype. The rearrangement joins TRBV4-1 to TRBJ2-5; 7 positions match TRBD1. Per the germline V gene, CDR1 is MGHRA and CDR2 is YSYEKL. Trimming took 3 bases from V and 5 from J; bases not matched to a gene: 9. The CDR3 runs 15 residues. The DNA for the CDR3 is TGCGCCAGCAGCCACATTAGGGGGCGCGAGGAGACCCAGTACTTC. It is translated as CASSHIRGREETQYF.

This clonotype was counted ten times or more. This sequence joins TRBV7-6 and TRBJ2-7, with TRBD2 matching over 13 bases. The trim removed 3 bases at V and 5 bases at J, leaving 4 bases unmatched. Germline loops: CDR1 SGHVS, CDR2 FNYEAQ. CDR3 length equals 15 residues. CDR3 sequence (DNA): TGTGCCAGCAGCTTGCGACTAGCGGGAGGACACGAGCAGTACTTC. This encodes CASSLRLAGGHEQYF.

This clonotype was detected many times. The rearrangement joins TRBV4-1 to TRBJ2-2, with D tentatively TRBD1 (5 bases). Germline-derived CDR1 and CDR2 are MGHRA and YSYEKL. The CDR3 spans 15 residues. V lost 4 bases to trimming and J lost 5 bases, with 14 bases between them. CDR3 coding DNA: TGCGCCAGCAGCCCTACGTCAGGGCGAACCGGGGAGCTGTTTTTT. Its translation is CASSPTSGRTGELFF.

As concerns this clonotype: This sequence may be a read error, since a much larger clone differs from it by one base. CDR3 residues: CASSRIETQYF. The CDR3 DNA sequence: TGTGCCAGCAGCCGAATAGAGACCCAGTACTTC. V is TRBV7-7 and J is TRBJ2-5; D is undetermined. V lost 5 bases to trimming and J lost 4 bases, with 5 bases between them. Germline assignment: CDR1 SSHAT and CDR2 FNYEAQ (reference sequence). This CDR3 comprises 11 residues.

The rearrangement uses TRBV7-4 and TRBJ2-5, with D unresolved. V dropped 5 bases and J dropped 5 bases, with 12 bases sitting between them. The CDR3 totals 13 residues. Germline CDR1 reads SGHVT; CDR2 reads SQSDAQ. The CDR3 spells CASSVRDGETQYF. In nucleotides, the CDR3 is TGTGCCAGCAGCGTTAGGGATGGGGAGACCCAGTACTTC. The whole variable domain, remainder taken from reference TRBV7-4 and TRBJ2-5, is GAGVSQSPRYKVAKRGRDVALRCDSISGHVTLYWYRQTLGQGSEVLTYSQSDAQRDKSGRPSGRFSAERPERSVSTLKIQRTEQGDSAVYLCASSVRDGETQYFGPGTRLLVL.

Remarks on this clonotype: Possible read error: a much larger clone is one base away. The chain has TRBV14 and TRBJ2-7, with unresolved D. The V end lost 4 bases, the J end lost 2 bases, and 12 bases lay between the germline ends. The CDR3 consists of 14 residues. The germline V gene has CDR1 SGHDN and CDR2 FVKESK. The CDR3 DNA is TGTGCCAGCAGCCTCAGATACGGTACCTACGAGCAGTACTTC. It is translated as CASSLRYGTYEQYF.

The genes are TRBV24-1 and TRBJ2-7, with a tentative D call TRBD2 (6 bases). The V end was cut by 4 bases, the J end by 1 base, with 13 bases between. Germline CDR1 is KGHDR and CDR2 is SFDVKD. The CDR3 totals 15 residues. CDR3 sequence reads: CATSERELPSYEQYF. The CDR3 bases are TGTGCCACCAGTGAACGGGAGCTTCCTTCCTACGAGCAGTACTTC.

The chain uses TRBV11-2 and TRBJ1-5, with no clear D. Trimming shortened V by 5 bases and J by 11 bases, and 10 bases separated the two germline ends. The CDR3 length is 11 residues. Germline CDR1 reads SGHAT; CDR2 reads FQNNGV. DNA for the CDR3: TGTGCCAGCAGCCCCGAAGAGACCCAGCATTTT. It encodes CASSPEETQHF.

Of note for this clonotype: This clone may be a read error of a much larger clone one base away. This sequence joins TRBV7-6 and TRBJ2-7, with 11 bases identical to TRBD1. Germline CDR1 is SGHVS and CDR2 is FNYEAQ. The CDR3 has 14 amino acids. V lost 5 bases and J lost 5; bases outside the gene matches: 5. This CDR3 reads CASSPGQGADEQYF. CDR3 DNA: TGTGCCAGCAGCCCCGGACAGGGGGCGGACGAGCAGTACTTC.

This clonotype was observed at least ten times. This chain links TRBV10-1 with TRBJ2-3; no definite D call. This CDR3 is 14 amino acids long. Germline assignment: CDR1 WNHNN and CDR2 SYGVQD (reference sequence). With 2 bases removed from V and 0 bases from J, the gap between germline ends came to 6 bases. In nucleotides, the CDR3 is TGCGCCAGCAGTGAGAGGCCCAGCACAGATACGCAGTATTTT. It yields the protein CASSERPSTDTQYF.

This clonotype came up many times. The genes are TRBV5-1 and TRBJ2-7; 7 nucleotides line up with TRBD2. V dropped 3 bases and J dropped 1; count of bases not matched to a gene: 7. Germline lookup yields CDR1 SGHRS and CDR2 YFSETQ. The CDR3 covers 15 residues. The CDR3 protein is CASSSSSGHSYEQYF. The CDR3 DNA sequence: TGCGCCAGCAGCTCAAGTAGCGGGCATTCCTACGAGCAGTACTTC. The variable domain in full, completed from reference TRBV5-1 and TRBJ2-7, reads KAGVTQTPRYLIKTRGQQVTLSCSPISGHRSVSWYQQTPGQGLQFLFEYFSETQRNKGNFPGRFSGRQFSNSRSEMNVSTLELGDSALYLCASSSSSGHSYEQYFGPGTRLTVT.

The chain carries TRBV4-3 and TRBJ1-2; D unresolved. Trimming took 1 base from V and 0 from J, leaving 9 bases between them. This CDR3 spans 15 amino acids. The germline gives CDR1 LGHNA, CDR2 YSLEER. CDR3 residues: CASSQVGLPNYGYTF. DNA for the CDR3: TGCGCCAGCAGCCAAGTGGGCCTTCCTAACTATGGCTACACCTTC.

This clonotype was picked up many times. This chain joins TRBV11-2 and TRBJ2-7; the D is unclear. V was pared by 2 bases and J by 5 bases, with 10 bases between. The CDR3 has 13 amino acids. Germline V gives CDR1 SGHAT, CDR2 FQNNGV. CDR3: CASSLQVADEQYF. CDR3 sequence (DNA): TGTGCCAGCAGCTTACAGGTGGCGGACGAGCAGTACTTC.

The table lists this clonotype with a count of one. The rearrangement joins TRBV10-3 to TRBJ2-7; 7 bases agree with TRBD2. The CDR3 runs to 15 residues. V lost 6 bases to trimming and J lost 5 bases; unmatched junction nucleotides: 13. CDR1 and CDR2 from the germline V gene are ENHRY and SYGVKD. The CDR3 spells CAISGTAGEGNEQYF. As DNA, the CDR3 is TGTGCCATCAGCGGGACGGCGGGAGAAGGCAACGAGCAGTACTTC.

This clonotype came up many times. The genes are TRBV29-1 and TRBJ1-3; D unresolved. The ends were cut back, 7 bases at V and 3 bases at J, with 7 bases in the middle. From germline, CDR1 is SQVTM and CDR2 ANQGSEA. The CDR3 totals 11 residues. CDR3: CSATVGNTIYF. The CDR3, as DNA: TGCAGCGCAACAGTTGGAAACACCATATATTTT.

About this clonotype: A single base separates this from a much larger clone, so it may be a read error. The genes are TRBV19 and TRBJ2-3, with 10 bases matching TRBD1. The DNA end lines up better with TRBJ1-5; the J call may be wrong. Germline V gene data show CDR1 as LNHDA and CDR2 as SQIVND (reference sequence). The CDR3 sequence is 15 residues long. In DNA form, the CDR3 reads TGTGCCAGTAGTGAGCAGACAGGGGGCACAGATACGCAGCATTTT. This encodes CASSEQTGGTDTQHF.

The sample holds many counts of this clonotype. The chain joins TRBV12-3 or TRBV12-4 to TRBJ2-7; perhaps TRBD1 as D (6 bases). V gave up 5 bases and J gave up 4 bases, with 12 bases separating them. The CDR3 runs 13 residues. DNA for the CDR3: TGTGCCAGCAGTCGAGACAGGCTTTACGAGCAGTACTTC. Its protein is CASSRDRLYEQYF.

J is TRBJ1-4 and V is TRBV10-3; TRBD1 might be the D (6 bases). The CDR3 is 14 amino acids. CDR1 and CDR2 (germline): ENHRY, SYGVKD. Trimming left V 1 base short and J 8 bases short, with 11 bases between. This CDR3 reads CAISEWDTGEKLFF. CDR3 DNA: TGTGCCATCAGTGAGTGGGACACTGGGGAAAAACTGTTTTTT.

This clonotype was seen ten or more times. The V call is TRBV5-1, the J call TRBJ2-7, with D tentatively TRBD2 (6 bases). Germline V gene sequence: CDR1 SGHRS, CDR2 YFSETQ. V was pared by 0 bases and J by 5 bases, with 12 bases between. The length of the CDR3 is 14 residues. CDR3 in DNA: TGCGCCAGCAGCTTGGTCTCAATAGCGGACGAGCAGTACTTC. This translates into CASSLVSIADEQYF.

This clonotype was detected once. In DNA, the CDR3 is TGTGCCAGCAGCCCCCCCCGATGGCGAAACACCATATATTTT. Amino acids: CASSPPRWRNTIYF. V gene TRBV7-8 combines with J gene TRBJ1-3; unclear D gene. The V and J ends lost 5 bases and 5 bases respectively, with 13 bases between them. Germline V CDR1 and CDR2: SGHVS, FQNEAQ. CDR3 length equals 14 residues. The whole variable domain, filled in from reference TRBV7-8 and TRBJ1-3, reads GAGVSQSPRYKVAKRGQDVALRCDPISGHVSLFWYQQALGQGPEFLTYFQNEAQLDKSGLPSDRFFAERPEGSVSTLKIQRTQQEDSAVYLCASSPPRWRNTIYFGEGSWLTVV.

The sample holds many counts of this clonotype. The junction departs from the called germline gene at one end, perhaps through a read error. The CDR3 is CASSPSGLGELFF. In DNA, the CDR3 is TGTGCTAGCAGTCCTAGTGGTCTCGGGGAGCTGTTTTTT. The V gene is TRBV7-7, the J gene TRBJ2-2; D not certain. The length of the CDR3 is 13 residues. The germline gives CDR1 SSHAT, CDR2 FNYEAQ (reference sequence).

V and J are TRBV20-1 and TRBJ1-5; D not certain. Germline values: CDR1 DFQATT, CDR2 SNEGSKA (reference sequence). Trimming took 6 bases from V and 11 from J, leaving 17 bases between them. The CDR3 covers 12 residues. The DNA for the CDR3 is TGCAGTGCGAGGACCACCCAAGAGACCCAGCATTTT. This gives the protein CSARTTQETQHF.

This clonotype was detected ten times or more. The V call is TRBV4-1, the J call TRBJ1-2; D uncertain. Germline V gene data show CDR1 as MGHRA and CDR2 as YSYEKL. Trimming stripped 10 bases from V and 10 bases from J, with 25 bases between. The CDR3 sequence is 14 residues long. The chain's CDR3 is CATRLPRVGFNYTF. The CDR3 DNA reads as TGCGCCACTCGCCTCCCGAGGGTGGGTTTTAACTACACCTTC.

This chain connects TRBV7-3 to TRBJ2-7, with a possible D match to TRBD1 (6 bases). Germline V CDR1 and CDR2: SGHTA, FQGTGA. Trimming cost V 8 bases and J 3 bases, with 11 bases left between them. The CDR3 is made up of 12 amino acids. This CDR3 reads CASSTGFYEQYF. The CDR3, as DNA: TGTGCCAGCTCCACAGGGTTCTACGAGCAGTACTTC.

Remarks on this clonotype: Since a much larger clone is just one base distant, this may be a read error. The chain is built from TRBV6-5 and TRBJ1-5, with D unclear. This CDR3 region has 13 residues. The germline V and J ends were trimmed by 5 bases and 3 bases, with 8 bases remaining between them. CDR1 and CDR2 (germline): MNHEY, SVGAGI. Here the CDR3 DNA reads TGTGCCAGCAGTATACATCCCAATCAGCCCCAGCATTTT. Translation gives CASSIHPNQPQHF.

In its sample, this clonotype was seen many times. The chain uses TRBV20-1 and TRBJ1-2, with a tentative D call TRBD1 (6 bases). V lost 5 bases to trimming and J lost 2 bases, with 15 bases between them. The CDR3 has 14 amino acids. Per germline, CDR1 DFQATT and CDR2 SNEGSKA (reference sequence). CDR3 in amino acids: CSAAFLGGNYGYTF. The CDR3, as DNA: TGCAGTGCTGCCTTCCTAGGGGGGAACTATGGCTACACCTTC.